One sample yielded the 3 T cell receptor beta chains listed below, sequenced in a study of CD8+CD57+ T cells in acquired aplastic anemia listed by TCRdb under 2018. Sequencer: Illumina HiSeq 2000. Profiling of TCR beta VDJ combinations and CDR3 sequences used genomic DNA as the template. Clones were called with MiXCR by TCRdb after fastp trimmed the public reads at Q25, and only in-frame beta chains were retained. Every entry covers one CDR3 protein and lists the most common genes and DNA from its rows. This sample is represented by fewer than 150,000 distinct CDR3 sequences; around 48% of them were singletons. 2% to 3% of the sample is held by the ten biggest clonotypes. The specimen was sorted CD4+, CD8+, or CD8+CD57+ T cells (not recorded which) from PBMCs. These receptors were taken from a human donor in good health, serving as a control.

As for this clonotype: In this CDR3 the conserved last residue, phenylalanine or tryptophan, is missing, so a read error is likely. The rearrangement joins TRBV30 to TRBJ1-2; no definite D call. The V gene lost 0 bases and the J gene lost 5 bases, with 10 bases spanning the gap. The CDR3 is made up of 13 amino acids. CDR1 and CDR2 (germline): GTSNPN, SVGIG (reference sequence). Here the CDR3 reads CAWSVIDGYGYTS. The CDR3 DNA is TGTGCCTGGAGTGTAATTGACGGGTATGGCTACACCTCC.

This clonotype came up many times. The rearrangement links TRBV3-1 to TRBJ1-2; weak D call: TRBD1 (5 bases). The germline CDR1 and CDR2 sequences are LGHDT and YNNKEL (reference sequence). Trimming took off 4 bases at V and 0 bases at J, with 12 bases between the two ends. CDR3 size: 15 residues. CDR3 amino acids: CASSPRQLANYGYTF. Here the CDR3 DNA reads TGTGCCAGCAGCCCCAGACAGTTAGCTAACTATGGCTACACCTTC. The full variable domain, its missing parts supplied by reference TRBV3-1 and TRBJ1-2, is DTAVSQTPKYLVTQMGNDKSIKCEQNLGHDTMYWYKQDSKKFLKIMFSYNNKELIINETVPNRFSPKSPDKAHLNLHINSLELGDSAVYFCASSPRQLANYGYTFGSGTRLTVV.

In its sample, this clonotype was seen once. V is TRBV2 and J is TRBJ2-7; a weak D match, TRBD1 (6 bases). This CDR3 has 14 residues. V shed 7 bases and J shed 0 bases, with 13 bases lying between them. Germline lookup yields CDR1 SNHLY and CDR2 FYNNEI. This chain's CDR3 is CASTQWTDSYEQYF. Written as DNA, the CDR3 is TGTGCCAGCACCCAGTGGACAGACTCCTACGAGCAGTACTTC.